This TCR beta chain was sequenced in a study of shared clonotypes between healthy human individuals. The ends lost 0 bases at V and 6 bases at J; junction bases unmatched: 3. CDR3 size: 14 residues. The V gene's germline CDR1 is MNHEY and CDR2 SVGAGI. In regard to this clone: This CDR3 is also generated by other DNA sequences in the sample.

Positive CCR7 selection of CD45RO-negative cells yielded the naive CD8 cells, and terminally differentiated effector memory CD45RA+ cells were excluded. Execution of the assay was at deep level. Sequencing was performed with immunoSEQ multiplex PCR; in TCRdb, only in-frame clones are kept and a portion is missing. Of some 2,000,000 clones in the sample, about 95% were seen once. This clonotype originated in a man younger than 35 in good health. The gene calls are TRBV6-5 and TRBJ1-2; TRBD1 aligns across 8 bases. Input material: naive CD8+ T cells sorted from blood. The chain's CDR3 is CASSYSGQGDGYTF. For the CDR3, the DNA is TGTGCCAGCAGTTACTCCGGACAGGGAGATGGCTACACCTTC.